Below are 3 T cell receptor beta chains sequenced from a single sample in a study of shared clonotypes between healthy human individuals. In the naive CD8 group, cells lacked CD45RO and were positively selected for CCR7, so terminally differentiated effector memory CD45RA+ cells were left out. Data came from immunoSEQ multiplex PCR; TCRdb stores just in-frame clones and leaves some out. This sample carries roughly 2 million clones, approximately 94% of them seen once, and the ten largest clones take about 1.1%. The sample was naive CD8+ T cells sorted from blood. All receptors derive from a man aged 18-30 years in good health.

On this clone: This sample includes further DNA sequences coding for the same CDR3. The chain joins TRBV19 to TRBJ2-7; the D is unclear. CDR3 length: 14 amino acids. Germline V lookup: CDR1 LNHDA, CDR2 SQIVND (reference sequence). V was shortened by 3 bases and J by 1 base, with 10 bases between the two germline ends. The CDR3 DNA sequence: TGTGCCAGTAGTATTGCGGCGAATTCCTACGAGCAGTACTTC. Translating gives CASSIAANSYEQYF.

This chain links TRBV6-1 with TRBJ2-5; D gene unclear. This CDR3 comprises 14 residues. From germline, CDR1 is MNHNS and CDR2 SASEGT. Trimming removed 4 bases at V and 4 bases at J, with 13 bases between. CDR3 amino acids: CASSGHPSVETQYF. The DNA of the CDR3 is TGTGCCAGCAGTGGGCACCCGAGTGTAGAGACCCAGTACTTC.

The chain is built from TRBV7-9 and TRBJ1-4, with TRBD1 as a possible D gene (5 bases). The CDR3 covers 14 residues. The germline V gene has CDR1 SEHNR and CDR2 FQNEAQ (reference sequence). V lost 3 bases and J 3 bases, leaving 8 bases between the germline ends. CDR3 sequence: CASSFGAPNEKLFF. The CDR3 nucleotides read TGTGCCAGCAGCTTCGGGGCCCCTAATGAAAAACTGTTTTTT.